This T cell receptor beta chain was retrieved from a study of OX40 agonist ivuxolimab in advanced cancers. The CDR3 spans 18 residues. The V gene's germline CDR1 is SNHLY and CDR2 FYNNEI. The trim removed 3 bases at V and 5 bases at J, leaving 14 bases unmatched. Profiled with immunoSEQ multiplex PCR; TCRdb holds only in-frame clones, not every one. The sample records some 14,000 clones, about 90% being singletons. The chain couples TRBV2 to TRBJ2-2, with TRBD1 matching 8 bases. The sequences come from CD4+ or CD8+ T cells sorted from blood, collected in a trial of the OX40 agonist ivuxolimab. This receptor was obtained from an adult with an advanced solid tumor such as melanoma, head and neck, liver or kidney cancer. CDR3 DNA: TGTGCCAGCAGTGAGAAACGGTCAGGGGGCGAGATGACCGGGGAGCTGTTTTTT. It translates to CASSEKRSGGEMTGELFF. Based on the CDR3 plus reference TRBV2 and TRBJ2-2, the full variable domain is EPEVTQTPSHQVTQMGQEVILRCVPISNHLYFYWYRQILGQKVEFLVSFYNNEISEKSEIFDDQFSVERPDGSNFTLKIRSTKLEDSAMYFCASSEKRSGGEMTGELFFGEGSRLTVL.